This entry lists 25 T cell receptor beta chains sequenced from one sample in a study of blood T cells in healthy people across ages. With a J-beta primer mix and a sample-barcoded 5' primer, a second PCR ran roughly 6 to 11 cycles. TCRdb re-called the 5' RACE reads with MiXCR, one entry per CDR3 protein. The data show some 1.4 million distinct CDR3 sequences, 35% to 45% seen once. Specimen: blood. The receptor source for this set is a woman in her late teens or twenties in good health.

The J gene is TRBJ2-1, the V gene TRBV24-1, with 13 positions matching TRBD2. CDR1 KGHDR and CDR2 SFDVKD come from the germline V gene. The CDR3 totals 17 residues. The V segment lost 6 bases and the J segment 5 bases; nucleotides outside the gene matches: 9. The CDR3 DNA follows: TGTGCCACCAGTACAACCGGGACTAGCGGGGTTCACAATGAGCAGTTCTTC. Translating gives CATSTTGTSGVHNEQFF.

This clonotype has only a few counts. The V and J genes are TRBV5-1 and TRBJ2-1; 8 nucleotides match TRBD1. The V gene's germline CDR1 is SGHRS and CDR2 YFSETQ. This CDR3 spans 18 amino acids. V shed 4 bases, J shed 4 bases, and the junction held 16 bases outside the gene matches. Here the CDR3 reads CASSRTGTGGLVYNEQFF. CDR3 nucleotides: TGCGCCAGCAGCCGGACCGGGACAGGCGGACTCGTGTACAATGAGCAGTTCTTC.

A few counts support this clonotype. V usage is TRBV10-3 and J usage is TRBJ2-3, with D uncertain. Between the trimmed V and J ends, which lost 10 bases and 1 base, there was a span of 9 bases. This CDR3 comprises 12 residues. In germline, CDR1 is ENHRY, CDR2 SYGVKD. CDR3 region: CATKSGTDTQYF. Here the CDR3 DNA reads TGTGCCACGAAGTCTGGCACAGATACGCAGTATTTT.

On this clonotype itself: Germline and junction disagree at one end, which may indicate a read error. The chain joins TRBV15 to TRBJ2-1; D is perhaps TRBD1 (5 bases). The CDR3 is made up of 15 amino acids. Germline V gene data show CDR1 as LNHNV and CDR2 as YYDKDF (reference sequence). The DNA for the CDR3 is TGTACCACCAGCAATCCCAGGGTTCCCTACAATGAGCAGTTCTTC. As protein: CTTSNPRVPYNEQFF.

This clonotype has only a few counts. This chain uses TRBV7-2 with TRBJ2-6; 8 bases align to TRBD1. With 4 bases clipped from V and 0 bases from J, the junction kept 5 bases outside the gene matches. Germline assignment: CDR1 SGHTA and CDR2 FQGNSA. The CDR3 extends over 17 amino acids. The CDR3 region has the DNA TGTGCCAGCAGCTCCTCAGGGGGCAACTCTGGGGCCAACGTCCTGACTTTC. It yields the protein CASSSSGGNSGANVLTF.

This clonotype was detected only a few times. The chain employs TRBV15 and TRBJ2-7, with TRBD1 matching 8 bases. Germline V lookup: CDR1 LNHNV, CDR2 YYDKDF (reference sequence). The CDR3 contains 16 residues. Losses at the gene ends were 0 bases for V and 3 bases for J; bases not matched to a gene: 7. The DNA for the CDR3 is TGTGCCACCAGCAGAGATCTCGGACAGGGTGACTACGAGCAGTACTTC. Amino acids: CATSRDLGQGDYEQYF.

The J gene is TRBJ1-2, the V gene TRBV7-9, with TRBD1 matching 10 bases. V lost 4 bases, J lost 4 bases, and 6 bases stayed unmatched. Looked up from germline, CDR1 is SEHNR and CDR2 is FQNEAQ (reference sequence). The CDR3 is 15 amino acids. This CDR3 reads CASSSWTGGRYGYTF. The DNA of the CDR3 is TGTGCCAGCAGCTCTTGGACAGGGGGTCGCTATGGCTACACCTTC.

This clonotype has more than one count but fewer than ten. V usage is TRBV7-2 and J usage is TRBJ2-3, with 12 bases fitting TRBD2. Per germline, CDR1 SGHTA and CDR2 FQGNSA. V was pared by 5 bases and J by 9 bases, with 6 bases of the junction left unmatched. The CDR3 consists of 14 residues. CDR3 sequence (DNA): TGTGCCAGCAGCCCCGGGACTAGCGGGCTAACGCAGTATTTT. Protein product: CASSPGTSGLTQYF.

The chain couples TRBV21-1 to TRBJ1-5; the DNA was not compared with TRBD1, the D call given in the table. TRBV21-1 is designated a pseudogene. The CDR3 length is 16 residues. Here the CDR3 reads CASSNGRGTGNQPQHF. CDR3 nucleotide sequence: TGTGCCAGCAGCAATGGAAGGGGGACGGGCAATCAGCCCCAGCATTTT.

This chain connects TRBV7-3 to TRBJ1-3; tentative D call: TRBD1 (6 bases). The CDR3 is 13 amino acids. Germline-derived CDR1 and CDR2 are SGHTA and FQGTGA. Deletions cut 5 bases from V and 3 bases from J, with 8 bases between. This chain's CDR3 is CASSPGVGNTIYF. CDR3 nucleotides: TGTGCCAGCAGCCCAGGGGTTGGAAACACCATATATTTT.

This clonotype came up a few times. V and J are TRBV7-2 and TRBJ2-6; D unclear. CDR3 length equals 15 residues. V shed 5 bases and J shed 0 bases, with 8 bases lying between them. The germline CDR1 and CDR2 sequences are SGHTA and FQGNSA. The CDR3 reads CASSQQSSGANVLTF. CDR3 sequence (DNA): TGTGCCAGCAGCCAGCAGAGCTCTGGGGCCAACGTCCTGACTTTC. The variable domain in full, completed from reference TRBV7-2 and TRBJ2-6, reads GAGVSQSPSNKVTEKGKDVELRCDPISGHTALYWYRQSLGQGLEFLIYFQGNSAPDKSGLPSDRFSAERTGGSVSTLTIQRTQQEDSAVYLCASSQQSSGANVLTFGAGSRLTVL.

The chain recombines TRBV6-5 with TRBJ1-1; D not resolved. Germline V gene sequence: CDR1 MNHEY, CDR2 SVGAGI. Trimming stripped 2 bases from V and 11 bases from J, with 18 bases between. The CDR3 runs to 14 residues. The CDR3 region is CASSYRTGPLGAFF. The CDR3 nucleotides are TGTGCCAGCAGTTACCGGACGGGTCCTCTCGGGGCTTTCTTT.

There are a few counts of this clonotype. This chain joins TRBV4-1 and TRBJ1-4, with TRBD1 identical over 7 bases. This CDR3 is built from 11 residues. Germline V lookup: CDR1 MGHRA, CDR2 YSYEKL. The V and J ends lost 3 bases and 13 bases, in that order; junction bases with no gene match: 2. Here the CDR3 DNA reads TGCGCCAGCAGCCAGTCAGGGGGACTGTTTTTT. Its protein product is CASSQSGGLFF.

There are a few counts of this clonotype. The rearrangement joins TRBV6-6 to TRBJ2-5, with unresolved D. Germline CDR1 and CDR2: MNHNY and SVGAGI (reference sequence). V lost 7 bases to trimming and J lost 5 bases, with 14 bases between them. The CDR3 length is 13 residues. CDR3: CASTSGLKETQYF. CDR3 coding DNA: TGTGCCAGCACCTCCGGGTTGAAGGAGACCCAGTACTTC.

In this sample, this clonotype turned up a few times. The chain is built from TRBV12-5 and TRBJ2-1; D remains unclear. With 2 bases removed from V and 4 bases from J, the gap between germline ends came to 3 bases. Per germline, CDR1 LGHNT and CDR2 FRNRAP. The CDR3 has 12 amino acids. The CDR3 DNA is TGTGCTAGTGGTTTGACTTACAATGAGCAGTTCTTC. Translation gives CASGLTYNEQFF.

This chain's CDR3 is CASTIGGSYNEQFF. The CDR3 nucleotides read TGTGCCAGCACCATAGGGGGTTCCTACAATGAGCAGTTCTTC. This sequence joins TRBV5-6 and TRBJ2-1, with D perhaps matching TRBD1 (6 bases). Germline V gene sequence: CDR1 SGHDT, CDR2 YYEEEE. This CDR3 is built from 14 residues. The V end was cut by 6 bases, the J end by 1 base, with 11 bases between.

The chain is built from TRBV5-1 and TRBJ1-6; D is unresolved. Deletions cut 3 bases from V and 6 bases from J, with 13 bases between. The CDR3 totals 15 residues. The V gene's germline CDR1 is SGHRS and CDR2 YFSETQ. The CDR3 nucleotides read TGCGCCAGCAGCTCGACAAAGGCCCCTAATTCACCCCTCCACTTT. Its translation: CASSSTKAPNSPLHF.

The CDR3 nucleotides are TGCGCCAGCAGCCAGGGACAATCCGGCAATGAGCAGTTCTTC. Residues: CASSQGQSGNEQFF. The rearrangement uses TRBV5-1 and TRBJ2-1, with a tentative D call TRBD1 (6 bases). The CDR3 length is 14 residues. V lost 4 bases and J lost 6, with 14 bases in between. CDR1 is SGHRS and CDR2 is YFSETQ in the germline V gene.

At least ten counts were recorded for this clonotype. The chain links TRBV7-2 to TRBJ1-1; TRBD1 matches at 7 bases. From germline, CDR1 is SGHTA and CDR2 FQGNSA. The CDR3 is made up of 14 amino acids. J was trimmed by 0 bases and V by 3 bases; bases with no gene match: 1. Here the CDR3 DNA reads TGTGCCAGCAGCTTCGGACAGGTGAACACTGAAGCTTTCTTT. Translated, it gives CASSFGQVNTEAFF. Full variable domain (missing parts from reference TRBV7-2 and TRBJ1-1): GAGVSQSPSNKVTEKGKDVELRCDPISGHTALYWYRQSLGQGLEFLIYFQGNSAPDKSGLPSDRFSAERTGGSVSTLTIQRTQQEDSAVYLCASSFGQVNTEAFFGQGTRLTVV.

V usage is TRBV5-1 and J usage is TRBJ2-2, with 7 nucleotides matching TRBD1. Germline V gene sequence: CDR1 SGHRS, CDR2 YFSETQ. The CDR3 has 16 residues. J gave up 4 bases and V 4 bases, and 10 bases lay outside the gene matches. The CDR3 spells CASSPPTGASTGELFF. The CDR3 DNA sequence: TGCGCCAGCAGCCCCCCCACAGGGGCCTCCACCGGGGAGCTGTTTTTT.

This clonotype was detected many times. V and J are TRBV20-1 and TRBJ2-7; D unresolved. V lost 1 base, J lost 0 bases, and 7 bases lay in between. The germline V gene encodes CDR1 DFQATT and CDR2 SNEGSKA (reference sequence). The CDR3 contains 13 residues. CDR3: CSARVGVSYEQYF. As DNA, the CDR3 is TGCAGTGCTAGAGTTGGGGTCTCCTACGAGCAGTACTTC.

Many counts were recorded for this clonotype. The DNA is omitted, as the CDR3 cannot be located on it reliably, and the CDR3 follows TCRdb's listing. The gene calls are TRBV3-1 and TRBJ1-1. The CDR3 has 14 residues if both end residues are counted. CDR1 is LGHDT and CDR2 is YNNKEL in the germline V gene (reference sequence). The CDR3 loop reads CASSPHSKLSFPFF.

The V call is TRBV5-6, the J call TRBJ2-5; 8 bases map to TRBD2. The CDR3 runs to 19 residues. The germline V gene encodes CDR1 SGHDT and CDR2 YYEEEE. The V segment lost 4 bases and the J segment 0 bases; nucleotides outside the gene matches: 17. The CDR3 sequence: CASSGGLDGSKTHQETQYF. CDR3 DNA: TGTGCCAGCAGCGGGGGACTAGATGGGTCGAAGACACACCAAGAGACCCAGTACTTC.

This clonotype was counted a few times. This chain uses TRBV7-2 with TRBJ1-1, with 7 bases lining up with TRBD1. CDR3 length: 15 residues. With 5 bases clipped from V and 5 bases from J, the junction kept 11 bases outside the gene matches. Germline CDR1 reads SGHTA; CDR2 reads FQGNSA. The CDR3 loop reads CASSRKGGAPTEAFF. CDR3 coding DNA: TGTGCCAGCAGCCGAAAAGGGGGCGCTCCGACTGAAGCTTTCTTT.

The rearrangement links TRBV12-3 or TRBV12-4 to TRBJ2-1, with a weak D call TRBD1 (5 bases). This CDR3 has 11 amino acids. Deletions cut 4 bases from V and 13 bases from J, with 11 bases between. Here the CDR3 DNA reads TGTGCCAGCAGTTCAGGGAATCTTCAGTTCTTC. It codes for CASSSGNLQFF.